The TCR beta chain under discussion was sequenced for a study of vaccination and CD4 T cells after COVID-19. Sequencing of cultured CD4+ T cell DNA used the Oncomine TCR Beta short-read assay. TCRdb ran MiXCR on the PCR reads and lists one entry per CDR3 protein. The repertoire holds about 25,000 distinct CDR3 sequences, with 49% as singletons. Turning to this clonotype: Its antigen is not known.

The CDR3 extends over 16 amino acids. The V gene's germline CDR1 is MNHNS and CDR2 SASEGT. V lost 7 bases to trimming and J lost 0 bases, with 16 bases between them. The treatment denotes: approximately 11-day PBMC culture with coronavirus spike peptide pools or control peptides (ViraFEST assay). Source material: CD4+ T cells from blood, cultured in vitro. This receptor was identified in a human donor who had recovered from COVID-19. The rearrangement joins TRBV6-1 to TRBJ1-3, with D perhaps matching TRBD1 (6 bases). The CDR3 nucleotides read TGTGCCAGCACCCGGACAGCCATAAACTCTGGAAACACCATATATTTT. Translating it yields CASTRTAINSGNTIYF.